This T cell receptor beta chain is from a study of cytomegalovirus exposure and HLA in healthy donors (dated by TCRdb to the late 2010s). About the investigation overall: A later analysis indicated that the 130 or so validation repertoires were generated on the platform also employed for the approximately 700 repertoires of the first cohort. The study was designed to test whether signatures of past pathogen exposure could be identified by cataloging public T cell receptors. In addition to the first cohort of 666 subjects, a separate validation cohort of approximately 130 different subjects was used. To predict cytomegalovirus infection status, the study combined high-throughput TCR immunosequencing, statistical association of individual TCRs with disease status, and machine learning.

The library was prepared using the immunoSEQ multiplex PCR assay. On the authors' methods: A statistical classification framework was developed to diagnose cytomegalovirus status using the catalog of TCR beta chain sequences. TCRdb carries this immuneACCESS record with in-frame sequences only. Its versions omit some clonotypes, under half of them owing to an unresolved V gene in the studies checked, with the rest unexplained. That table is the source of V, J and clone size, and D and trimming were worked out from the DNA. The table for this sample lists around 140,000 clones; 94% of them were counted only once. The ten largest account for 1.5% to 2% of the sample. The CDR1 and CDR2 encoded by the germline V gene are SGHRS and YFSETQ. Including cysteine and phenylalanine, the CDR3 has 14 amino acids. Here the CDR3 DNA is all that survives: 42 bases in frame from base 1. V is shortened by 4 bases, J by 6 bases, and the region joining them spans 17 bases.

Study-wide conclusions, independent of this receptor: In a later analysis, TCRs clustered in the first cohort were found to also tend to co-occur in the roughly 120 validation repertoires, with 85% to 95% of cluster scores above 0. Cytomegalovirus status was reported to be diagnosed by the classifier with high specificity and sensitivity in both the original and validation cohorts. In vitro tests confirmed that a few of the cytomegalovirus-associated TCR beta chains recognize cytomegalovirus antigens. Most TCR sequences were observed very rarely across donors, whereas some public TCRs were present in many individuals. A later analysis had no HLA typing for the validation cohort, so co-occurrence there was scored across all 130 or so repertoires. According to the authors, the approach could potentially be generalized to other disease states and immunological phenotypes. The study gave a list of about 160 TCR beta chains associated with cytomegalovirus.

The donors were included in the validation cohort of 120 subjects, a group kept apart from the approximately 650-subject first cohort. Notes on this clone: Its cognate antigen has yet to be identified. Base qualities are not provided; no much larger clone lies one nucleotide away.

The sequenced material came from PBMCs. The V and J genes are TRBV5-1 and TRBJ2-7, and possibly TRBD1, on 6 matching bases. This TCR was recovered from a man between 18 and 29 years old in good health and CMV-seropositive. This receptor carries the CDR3 CASSPDFEGGEQYF. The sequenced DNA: TGCGCCAGCAGCCCGGACTTCGAAGGGGGCGAGCAGTACTTC. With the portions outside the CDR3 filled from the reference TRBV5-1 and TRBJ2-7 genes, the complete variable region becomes KAGVTQTPRYLIKTRGQQVTLSCSPISGHRSVSWYQQTPGQGLQFLFEYFSETQRNKGNFPGRFSGRQFSNSRSEMNVSTLELGDSALYLCASSPDFEGGEQYFGPGTRLTVT.